This passage covers 27 T cell receptor beta chains from one sample sequenced in a study of lung T cells in sarcoidosis with Löfgren's syndrome. TCRdb re-called the reads with MiXCR, one entry per CDR3 protein. This table holds under 2,500 distinct CDR3 sequences, roughly 19% found once. The specimen was CD4+ T cells from bronchoalveolar lavage. These receptors were obtained from a human donor with sarcoidosis (Löfgren's syndrome or another form), or a control subject (not recorded which).

The table lists this clonotype with a few counts. A much larger clone lies a single base off, so this may be a read error. This chain connects TRBV2 to TRBJ2-1, with unresolved D. With 8 bases removed from V and 10 bases from J, the gap between germline ends came to 12 bases. The CDR3 has 11 residues. CDR1 and CDR2 from the germline V gene are SNHLY and FYNNEI. DNA of the CDR3: TGTGCCAGCGGTGGGGTGGGCGAGCAGTTCTTC. Its protein is CASGGVGEQFF.

This clonotype is termed large (0.1 to 1%). V usage is TRBV7-9 and J usage is TRBJ2-6, with D tentatively TRBD1 (5 bases). Trimming cost V 0 bases and J 1 base, with 7 bases left between them. CDR1 is SEHNR, CDR2 FQNEAQ, per germline (reference sequence). CDR3 size: 16 residues. In DNA form, the CDR3 reads TGTGCCAGCAGCTTAGCGGGGCCTTCTGGGGCCAACGTCCTGACTTTC. Its protein is CASSLAGPSGANVLTF.

Within the sample, this clonotype is medium-sized. The rearrangement joins TRBV2 to TRBJ2-1, with TRBD2 identical over 7 bases. The germline CDR1 and CDR2 sequences are SNHLY and FYNNEI. With V trimmed by 9 bases and J by 5 bases, 7 bases remained unmatched. The CDR3 runs to 13 residues. Here the CDR3 reads CARGGTTDNEQFF. The CDR3 DNA reads TGTGCCAGGGGAGGGACTACCGACAATGAGCAGTTCTTC.

Judged by abundance, this clonotype is medium-sized. CDR3 in amino acids: CASSFWVAVENTGELFF. CDR3 DNA sequence: TGTGCCAGCAGTTTTTGGGTAGCGGTGGAGAACACCGGGGAGCTGTTTTTT. The chain joins TRBV12-3 or TRBV12-4 to TRBJ2-2, with D perhaps TRBD2 (6 bases). The V end lost 3 bases, the J end lost 1 base, and 15 bases lay between the germline ends. The CDR3 totals 17 residues.

This clonotype was seen more than once but under ten times. The chain has TRBV11-2 and TRBJ2-2; D is undetermined. CDR3 length equals 14 residues. CDR1 is SGHAT and CDR2 is FQNNGV in the germline V gene. Trimming left V 4 bases short and J 5 bases short, with 11 bases between. CDR3 DNA: TGTGCCAGCAGCTCGGGCCGAGAGACCGGGGAGCTGTTTTTT. As protein: CASSSGRETGELFF. Supplemented by reference TRBV11-2 and TRBJ2-2, the full variable domain reads EAGVAQSPRYKIIEKRQSVAFWCNPISGHATLYWYQQILGQGPKLLIQFQNNGVVDDSQLPKDRFSAERLKGVDSTLKIQPAKLEDSAVYLCASSSGRETGELFFGEGSRLTVL.

By share, this clonotype ranks as medium-sized. V gene TRBV18 combines with J gene TRBJ2-1; D gene ambiguous. V was cut by 3 bases and J by 2 bases, with 2 bases left in between. This CDR3 is built from 12 residues. Germline CDR1 is KGHSH and CDR2 is LQKENI. The CDR3: CASSPTYNEQFF. The CDR3 DNA reads as TGTGCCAGCTCACCGACCTACAATGAGCAGTTCTTC.

The V gene is TRBV2, the J gene TRBJ1-1; 9 positions match TRBD1. The CDR3 sequence is 14 residues long. CDR1 SNHLY and CDR2 FYNNEI come from the germline V gene. J was trimmed by 3 bases and V by 9 bases; bases with no gene match: 8. CDR3 nucleotides: TGTGCCAGGGAAGGGGGACAGGGCGACACTGAAGCTTTCTTT. It codes for CAREGGQGDTEAFF.

The sample holds a few counts of this clonotype. The junction departs from germline at one end; a sequencing error may be responsible. The genes are TRBV20-1 and TRBJ2-7; 11 bases align to TRBD2. The CDR3 is 15 residues long. In germline, CDR1 is DFQATT, CDR2 SNEGSKA (reference sequence). The CDR3 reads CSARSGTSGSYERYF. The CDR3 DNA follows: TGCAGTGCTAGGTCCGGGACTAGCGGCTCCTACGAGCGGTACTTC.

Remarks on this clonotype: Sequence at one end of the junction differs from germline and may be a read error. V usage is TRBV2 and J usage is TRBJ1-2; D remains ambiguous. The CDR3 is made up of 16 amino acids. Germline lookup yields CDR1 SNHLY and CDR2 FYNNEI. The CDR3 DNA is TGTGCCATCAGTGGTTCATCGGGTCTGGGTCACTATGGCTACACCTTC. This codes for CAISGSSGLGHYGYTF.

In the case of this clonotype: A much larger clone is a single base away; this may be a read error. The chain links TRBV29-1 to TRBJ1-2, with 7 positions matching TRBD1. Losses at the gene ends were 5 bases for V and 8 bases for J; bases not matched to a gene: 8. Germline loops: CDR1 SQVTM, CDR2 ANQGSEA. The CDR3 is 12 residues long. This chain's CDR3 is CSVSPQGGGYTF. In nucleotides, the CDR3 is TGCAGCGTTTCCCCCCAGGGGGGCGGCTACACCTTC.

By its share, this clonotype is large. The chain combines TRBV7-2 with TRBJ2-7, with 8 bases aligning to TRBD1. Trimming cost V 4 bases and J 3 bases; bases outside gene matches: 8. The V gene's germline CDR1 is SGHTA and CDR2 FQGNSA. The CDR3 covers 15 residues. The CDR3 DNA is TGTGCCAGCAGCTCTCCAGACAGGGGAGGCTACGAGCAGTACTTC. It is translated as CASSSPDRGGYEQYF.

V and J are TRBV5-5 and TRBJ2-5, with D maybe TRBD2 (5 bases). The CDR3 length is 14 residues. Germline-derived CDR1 and CDR2 are SGHKS and YYEKEE (reference sequence). Trimming cost V 7 bases and J 2 bases, with 15 bases left between them. CDR3 sequence: CASGRRDYQETQYF. CDR3 in DNA: TGTGCCAGCGGCCGACGGGATTATCAAGAGACCCAGTACTTC.

In its sample, this clonotype is large (0.1 to 1%). This rearrangement joins TRBV27 to TRBJ1-2; 9 bases agree with TRBD1. The V gene end was trimmed by 8 bases and the J gene end by 5 bases; junction bases not matched to a gene: 6. CDR1 and CDR2 (germline): MNHEY, SMNVEV (reference sequence). The CDR3 is 13 amino acids. This chain's CDR3 is CASRDRDRYGYTF. CDR3 DNA: TGTGCCAGCCGGGACAGGGATCGTTATGGCTACACCTTC.

This clonotype is labeled as medium-sized. This sequence joins TRBV6-1 and TRBJ1-1; D remains unclear. V lost 8 bases and J 2 bases, leaving 9 bases between the germline ends. CDR3 length: 12 residues. Germline CDR1 is MNHNS and CDR2 is SASEGT. The CDR3 region has the DNA TGTGCCAGCTGGTCCTTCAACACTGAAGCTTTCTTT. Protein sequence: CASWSFNTEAFF.

Concerning this clonotype: This may be a read error, as it is one base from a much larger clone. The genes are TRBV7-9 and TRBJ2-1; 9 bases match TRBD2. Germline loops: CDR1 SEHNR, CDR2 FQNEAQ (reference sequence). CDR3 length: 16 amino acids. In nucleotides, the CDR3 is TGTGCCAGCAGCTCGGGACTAGCCTACTCCTACAGTGAGCAGTTCTTC. Encoded protein: CASSSGLAYSYSEQFF.

A remark on this clonotype: The conserved final phenylalanine or tryptophan is absent from the CDR3, which likely points to a read error. The DNA is left out, because the CDR3 cannot be placed on it with certainty; the CDR3 is given as TCRdb lists it. This chain links TRBV2 with TRBJ2-1. The length of the CDR3 is 12 amino acids, counting both ends. Germline V gives CDR1 SNHLY, CDR2 FYNNEI. The chain's CDR3 is CASSENIHEQLS.

Within the sample, this clonotype is medium-sized (0.01 to 0.1%). The J gene is TRBJ2-7, the V gene TRBV11-3; 7 nucleotides agree with TRBD1. The germline V gene has CDR1 SGHNT and CDR2 YENEEA. Germline trimming cut 5 bases from V and 4 bases from J; bases unmatched to any gene: 11. This CDR3 is built from 15 residues. CDR3 sequence: CASSHSQDRIYEQYF. As DNA, the CDR3 is TGTGCCAGCAGCCATTCCCAGGACAGGATATACGAGCAGTACTTC.

In its sample, this clonotype was seen many times. This rearrangement joins TRBV5-4 to TRBJ2-1; the D gene is possibly TRBD2 (5 bases). The CDR3 totals 13 residues. Looked up from germline, CDR1 is SGHNT and CDR2 is YYREEE (reference sequence). With 2 bases removed from V and 6 bases from J, the gap between germline ends came to 9 bases. Here the CDR3 DNA reads TGTGCCAGCAGCTTAAAGGACTCCAATGAGCAGTTCTTC. It yields the protein CASSLKDSNEQFF.

This clonotype was observed at least ten times. The V call is TRBV19, the J call TRBJ2-7; either TRBD1 or TRBD2 may fit D (5 bases each). Per the germline V gene, CDR1 is LNHDA and CDR2 is SQIVND (reference sequence). CDR3 length: 15 amino acids. V gave up 2 bases and J gave up 1 base, with 12 bases separating them. The CDR3 protein is CASSIRTGGSYEQYF. In DNA form, the CDR3 reads TGTGCCAGTAGTATACGTACAGGAGGATCCTACGAGCAGTACTTC.

This clonotype is medium-sized in the sample. The chain combines TRBV25-1 with TRBJ2-7; D is undetermined. Germline V gene lookup returns CDR1 MGHDK and CDR2 SYGVNS. This CDR3 has 13 residues. Trimming shortened V by 0 bases and J by 9 bases, and 12 bases separated the two germline ends. The CDR3 nucleotides read TGTGCCAGCAGTGAATACAGGTCCTCGGGGCAGTACTTC. Translation gives CASSEYRSSGQYF.

As regards this clonotype: A much larger clone lies one base from this, so it may be a read error. The gene calls are TRBV2 and TRBJ2-7, with D perhaps being TRBD1 or TRBD2 (5 bases each). Deletions cut 6 bases from V and 9 bases from J, with 18 bases between. Germline V gene data show CDR1 as SNHLY and CDR2 as FYNNEI. CDR3 size: 13 residues. CDR3 sequence: CASSRPGDGGQYF. The CDR3 DNA reads TGTGCCAGCAGCCGTCCCGGTGATGGGGGGCAGTACTTC.

This clonotype turned up a few times. The chain recombines TRBV5-1 with TRBJ2-2; D not certain. The CDR3 runs to 14 residues. Trimming took off 0 bases at V and 4 bases at J, with 7 bases between the two ends. The germline CDR1 and CDR2 sequences are SGHRS and YFSETQ. The CDR3 protein is CASSLEVFTGELFF. DNA for the CDR3: TGCGCCAGCAGCTTGGAGGTCTTCACCGGGGAGCTGTTTTTT.

This clonotype is labeled large. The chain links TRBV6-1 to TRBJ1-1, with no clear D. This CDR3 comprises 14 residues. Germline CDR1 and CDR2: MNHNS and SASEGT. The V end was cut by 2 bases, the J end by 3 bases, with 10 bases between. The CDR3 DNA follows: TGTGCCAGCAGTGAAATGGGCTTGGACACTGAAGCTTTCTTT. It is translated as CASSEMGLDTEAFF.

This clonotype is medium-sized by share. The chain recombines TRBV3-1 with TRBJ2-4, with 11 bases fitting TRBD2. J was trimmed by 6 bases and V by 5 bases; bases with no gene match: 3. Germline CDR1 LGHDT, CDR2 YNNKEL (reference sequence). The CDR3 runs 14 residues. CDR3 protein: CASSLLAGVNIQYF. In DNA form, the CDR3 reads TGTGCCAGCAGCTTACTAGCGGGAGTAAACATTCAGTACTTC.

This clonotype is deemed medium-sized. The genes are TRBV10-3 and TRBJ2-3; perhaps TRBD1 as D (6 bases). V was cut by 6 bases and J by 7 bases, with 20 bases left in between. From germline, CDR1 is ENHRY and CDR2 SYGVKD. The CDR3 runs to 15 residues. The CDR3 DNA reads TGTGCCATCAGGGGGGACATATTTGAAGGGCATACGCAGTATTTT. Translating gives CAIRGDIFEGHTQYF.

This clonotype is medium-sized by share. This chain joins TRBV2 and TRBJ1-3; a possible D gene is TRBD1 (6 bases). The ends were cut back, 4 bases at V and 4 bases at J, with 17 bases in the middle. CDR1 and CDR2 (germline): SNHLY, FYNNEI. CDR3 length: 16 residues. CDR3 in DNA: TGTGCCAGCAGTGTCACAGGGCGGGGAGCGGGAAACACCATATATTTT. This encodes CASSVTGRGAGNTIYF. The full variable domain, its missing parts supplied by reference TRBV2 and TRBJ1-3, is EPEVTQTPSHQVTQMGQEVILRCVPISNHLYFYWYRQILGQKVEFLVSFYNNEISEKSEIFDDQFSVERPDGSNFTLKIRSTKLEDSAMYFCASSVTGRGAGNTIYFGEGSWLTVV.

This clonotype was counted ten times or more. J is TRBJ1-1 and V is TRBV12-3 or TRBV12-4; a weak D match, TRBD1 (5 bases). V was pared by 6 bases and J by 1 base, with 15 bases between. This CDR3 is 15 amino acids long. The CDR3 sequence: CASSRGVDKNTEAFF. CDR3 coding DNA: TGTGCCAGCAGCAGAGGGGTAGACAAGAACACTGAAGCTTTCTTT.